This TCR beta chain was recorded in a study of Ad26.COV2.S vaccination and SARS-CoV-2 variants. Study in general: Donor was assigned to the Ad26.COV2.S arm of trial COV1001.

Treatment indicated: approximately 18 received Ad26.COV2.S at low or high dose, single or two shots; a few received placebo; per-sample allocation not given. Material that was analyzed had been drawn on day 63 after the first vaccine or placebo injection. With 6 bases clipped from V and 1 base from J, the junction kept 4 bases outside the gene matches. This CDR3 spans 14 amino acids. CDR1 and CDR2 from the germline V gene are SGHTA and FQGNSA. Using immunoSEQ multiplex PCR, the repertoire was profiled, and TCRdb retains in-frame clones only, with some absent. The profile shows about 680,000 clones, about 90% of them singletons.

The chain uses TRBV7-2 and TRBJ1-1, with TRBD1 identical over 8 bases. This clonotype was sampled from a person aged 18-60 years who received the Ad26.COV2.S COVID-19 vaccine or a placebo. This sample comprised peripheral blood, obtained in a trial of Ad26.COV2.S vaccine versus placebo. The CDR3 sequence: CASSSGTGNTEAFF. As DNA, the CDR3 is TGTGCCAGCAGTTCCGGGACAGGGAACACTGAAGCTTTCTTT.